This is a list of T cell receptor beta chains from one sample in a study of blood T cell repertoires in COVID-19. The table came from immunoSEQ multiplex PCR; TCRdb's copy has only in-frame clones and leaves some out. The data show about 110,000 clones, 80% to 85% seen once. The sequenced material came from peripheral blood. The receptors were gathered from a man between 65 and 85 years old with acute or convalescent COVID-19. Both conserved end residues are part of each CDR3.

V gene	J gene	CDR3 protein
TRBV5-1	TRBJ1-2	CASSPASGQGFGYTF
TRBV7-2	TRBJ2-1	CASSRSGGEFNEQFF
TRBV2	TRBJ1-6	CASISRERSPLHF
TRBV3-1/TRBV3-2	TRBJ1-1	CASSQAQGKAFF
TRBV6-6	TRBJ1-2	CASSSDGVAGYTF
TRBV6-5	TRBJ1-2	CASRARGGYGYTF
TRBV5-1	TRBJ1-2	CASSPVAAGSDGYTF
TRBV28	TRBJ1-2	CAISLRGGGYTF
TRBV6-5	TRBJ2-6	CASNRSGANVLTF
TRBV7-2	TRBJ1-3	CASSFPPGSSGNTIYF
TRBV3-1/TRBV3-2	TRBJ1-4	CASSQGQGGEKLFF
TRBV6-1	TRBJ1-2	CASSEALGQGYYGYTF
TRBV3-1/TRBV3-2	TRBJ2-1	CASSSGLSSYNEQFF
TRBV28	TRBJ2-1	CASRAGTSRSEQFF
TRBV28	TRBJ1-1	CASSYITEAFF
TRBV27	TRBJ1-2	CASRQGLKANYGYTF
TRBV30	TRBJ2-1	CAWSPPPYESQFF
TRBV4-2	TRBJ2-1	CASSQATSGTYNEQFF
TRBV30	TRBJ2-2	CAWGTSGRTGELFF
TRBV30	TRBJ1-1	CAWHNPGGRKNTEAFF
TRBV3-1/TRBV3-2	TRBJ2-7	CASSQPQGREQYF
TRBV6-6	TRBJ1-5	CASSYKGDQPQHF
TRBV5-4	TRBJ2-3	CASSRGGTSGSTDTQYF
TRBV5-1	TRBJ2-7	CASGDRASYEQYF
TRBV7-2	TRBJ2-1	CASSPRDRGLGLHYNEQFF
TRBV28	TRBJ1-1	CASNFVGSTEAFF
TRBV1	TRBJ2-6	CTSSQSRRGSRANVLTF
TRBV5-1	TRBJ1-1	CASSSPSGQGGAEAFF
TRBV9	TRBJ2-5	CASSVGGGQETQYF
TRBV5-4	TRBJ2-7	CASSAYRGAPHEQYF
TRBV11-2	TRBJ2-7	CASSLESYEQYF
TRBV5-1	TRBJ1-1	CASSLGLGTGRGTEAFF
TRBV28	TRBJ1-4	CASSLTGGWEKLFF
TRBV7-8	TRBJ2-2	CASSLTGNTGELFF
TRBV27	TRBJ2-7	CASSVRTSGIDEQYF
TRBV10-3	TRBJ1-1	CATVQNMNTEAFF
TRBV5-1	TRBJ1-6	CASSLEGAHRGYNNSPLHF
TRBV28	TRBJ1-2	CATTGQGSSYGYTF
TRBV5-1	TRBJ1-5	CASSLGGRGQPQHF
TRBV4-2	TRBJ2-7	CASSQAGTSIGYEQYF
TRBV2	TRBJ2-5	CASSPDRALETQYF
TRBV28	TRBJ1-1	CASSRGGNTEAFF
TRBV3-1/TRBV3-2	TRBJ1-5	CASGRTDSNQPQHF
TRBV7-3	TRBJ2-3	CASSLGQSTDTQYF
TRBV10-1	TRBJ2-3	CASSESIGSDTQYF
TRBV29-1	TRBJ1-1	CSVGAGYTEAFF
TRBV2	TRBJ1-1	CASSERGVNTEAFF
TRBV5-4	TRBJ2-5	CASRQTSFPETQYF
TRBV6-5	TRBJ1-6	CASSTTGTGFSPLHF
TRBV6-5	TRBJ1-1	CASSRQGYTEAFF
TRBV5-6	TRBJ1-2	CASSQERGGGYGYTF
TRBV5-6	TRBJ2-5	CASSLDRGLLYQETQYF
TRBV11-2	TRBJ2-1	CASSLFAWASGDLNEQFF
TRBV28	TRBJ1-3	CASSLQGTLSGNTIYF
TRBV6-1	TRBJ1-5	CASSEYRSNQPQHF
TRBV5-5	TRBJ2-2	CASSFLAGGYTGELFF
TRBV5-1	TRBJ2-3	CASSALLAPLLTDTQYF